The source of this T cell receptor beta chain is a study of blood T cell repertoires in COVID-19. The wider study: Sites across the United States, Italy and Spain contributed samples from acute and convalescent COVID-19. Nucleic acid was either cDNA or gDNA, and it came from T cells, B-cell-depleted T cells, or PBMCs.

Germline V lookup: CDR1 SGDLS, CDR2 YYNGEE. The CDR3 has 15 residues. The ends were cut back, 0 bases at V and 4 bases at J, with 13 bases in the middle. The protocol was immunoSEQ multiplex PCR, while the TCRdb copy is restricted to in-frame clones and leaves out a portion. The table has about 83,000 clones, about nine tenths seen once. The sequenced material came from peripheral blood. The rearrangement joins TRBV9 to TRBJ1-1, with a possible D match to TRBD1 (5 bases). This receptor was obtained from a woman in her forties or fifties with active or convalescent COVID-19. The CDR3 sequence: CASSVDKGQGTEAFF. The CDR3 coding sequence is TGTGCCAGCAGCGTAGATAAGGGGCAAGGCACTGAAGCTTTCTTT.